This TCR beta chain is from a study of CD8 T cells in Susac syndrome. With random hexamers, 0.5 to 1 ug RNA was reverse transcribed. TCR beta CDR3 was amplified by immunoSEQ covering 54 Vbeta and 13 Jbeta. TCRdb reprocessed the immunoSEQ multiplex PCR reads via MiXCR and lists one record per CDR3 protein. Altogether about 160,000 distinct CDR3 sequences are present, just over 90% being singletons, with the ten largest covering 0.13%. CDR1 and CDR2 from the germline V gene are MGHRA and YSYEKL. The CDR3 spans 17 residues. V gave up 6 bases and J gave up 6 bases; unmatched junction bases: 9. Specimen: CD4+ T cells from PBMCs. This rearrangement joins TRBV4-1 to TRBJ2-1, with 15 bases fitting TRBD2. This TCR came from a human donor in good health. CDR3 in amino acids: CASRPPPGLAGGNEQFF. CDR3 DNA sequence: TGCGCCAGCAGACCGCCTCCGGGACTAGCGGGGGGCAATGAGCAGTTCTTC.